The 30 T cell receptor beta chains presented below share a single source sample, sequenced in a study of CD8 T cells in ankylosing spondylitis. These receptors' targets are unknown. TCRdb independently ran MiXCR on the 5' RACE reads; one entry per CDR3 protein. This sample has approximately 500,000 distinct CDR3 sequences, with more than 9.5% found just once. Study-level results: Within ankylosing spondylitis blood, a TCR beta motif made up of seven or eight highly homologous variants appeared to be characteristic.

Sequencing input: blood, either unsorted or a sorted T cell fraction (not recorded which). The receptors were sampled from a male donor with ankylosing spondylitis.

This clonotype was found a few times. This chain joins TRBV3-1 and TRBJ1-5; TRBD1 might be the D (5 bases). Trimming took off 4 bases at V and 5 bases at J, with 18 bases between the two ends. The CDR3 runs 16 residues. Germline CDR1 is LGHDT and CDR2 is YNNKEL (reference sequence). The chain's CDR3 is CASSPGGPEGDQPQHF. The CDR3 DNA sequence: TGTGCCAGCAGCCCGGGGGGTCCGGAGGGTGATCAGCCCCAGCATTTT. Looking up the rest from reference TRBV3-1 and TRBJ1-5 gives the full variable domain: DTAVSQTPKYLVTQMGNDKSIKCEQNLGHDTMYWYKQDSKKFLKIMFSYNNKELIINETVPNRFSPKSPDKAHLNLHINSLELGDSAVYFCASSPGGPEGDQPQHFGDGTRLSIL.

The chain uses TRBV6-1 and TRBJ1-2, with unresolved D. The V end lost 7 bases, the J end lost 1 base, and 28 bases lay between the germline ends. Per the germline V gene, CDR1 is MNHNS and CDR2 is SASEGT. The CDR3 consists of 19 residues. CDR3 region: CASIRPGGIRRIINYGYTF. Here the CDR3 DNA reads TGTGCCAGCATCAGACCTGGTGGCATCCGGAGAATCATTAACTATGGCTACACCTTC.

This clonotype has only a few counts. At one boundary the junction diverges from the germline segment, which might be a read error. The rearrangement links TRBV20-1 to TRBJ1-1; 9 bases match TRBD1. From germline, CDR1 is DFQATT and CDR2 SNEGSKA (reference sequence). The CDR3 extends over 15 amino acids. CDR3 sequence reads: CSARTGAMGNSEAFF. Written as DNA, the CDR3 is TGCAGTGCAAGGACAGGGGCCATGGGGAACTCTGAAGCTTTCTTT.

The rearrangement uses TRBV7-9 and TRBJ2-5, with D uncertain. The CDR3 covers 11 residues. With 8 bases removed from V and 7 bases from J, the gap between germline ends came to 11 bases. The germline V gene encodes CDR1 SEHNR and CDR2 FQNEAQ (reference sequence). The CDR3 nucleotides read TGTGCCAGCGTCACGTCGGGGACCCAGTACTTC. Protein: CASVTSGTQYF.

The chain links TRBV4-1 to TRBJ1-1; 8 positions agree with TRBD1. Germline values: CDR1 MGHRA, CDR2 YSYEKL. Germline trimming cut 9 bases from V and 1 base from J; bases unmatched to any gene: 7. CDR3 size: 14 residues. CDR3 in DNA: TGCGCCAGTGACAGGGGCTGGGGGAACACTGAAGCTTTCTTT. This codes for CASDRGWGNTEAFF.

A few counts support this clonotype. V usage is TRBV12-3 or TRBV12-4 and J usage is TRBJ1-5; 7 bases agree with TRBD1. The CDR3 contains 17 residues. The V gene end was trimmed by 2 bases and the J gene end by 0 bases; junction bases not matched to a gene: 7. CDR3 loop: CASSLPGQINSNQPQHF. The DNA of the CDR3 is TGTGCCAGCAGTTTACCGGGACAGATTAATAGCAATCAGCCCCAGCATTTT.

The chain carries TRBV6-2 or TRBV6-3 and TRBJ2-1; 7 nucleotides line up with TRBD2. The CDR3 covers 14 residues. The V and J ends lost 9 bases and 15 bases, in that order; junction bases with no gene match: 20. From germline, CDR1 is MNHEY and CDR2 SVGEGT. Here the CDR3 reads CASFPERGGTPGFF. The CDR3 DNA reads TGTGCCAGTTTCCCCGAGCGGGGAGGCACGCCAGGGTTCTTC.

The CDR3 region is CASPCWGACTGELFF. The CDR3 DNA reads TGTGCCAGCCCCTGTTGGGGGGCCTGCACCGGGGAGCTGTTTTTT. The V gene is TRBV27, the J gene TRBJ2-2, with D tentatively TRBD1 or TRBD2 (6 bases each). Germline V lookup: CDR1 MNHEY, CDR2 SMNVEV (reference sequence). Trimming took 8 bases from V and 4 from J, leaving 17 bases between them. The CDR3 sequence is 15 residues long.

Here the CDR3 reads CASSSQAEGLGNSPLHF. CDR3 nucleotides: TGTGCCAGCAGCTCACAGGCGGAGGGGCTGGGTAATTCACCCCTCCACTTT. The chain has TRBV7-8 and TRBJ1-6; possibly TRBD1 for D (5 bases). Trimming left V 4 bases short and J 6 bases short, with 19 bases between. This CDR3 is built from 17 residues. Germline values: CDR1 SGHVS, CDR2 FQNEAQ.

The V call is TRBV11-2, the J call TRBJ2-7, with 9 bases identical to TRBD2. The CDR3 covers 18 residues. V lost 7 bases and J lost 7; bases outside the gene matches: 23. Germline V gives CDR1 SGHAT, CDR2 FQNNGV. In DNA form, the CDR3 reads TGTGCCAGCACCCTGGGGCCCCCACTGGGCGGGAGGGCCGGAGAGCAGTACTTC. This encodes CASTLGPPLGGRAGEQYF.

V and J are TRBV5-1 and TRBJ2-2, with TRBD1 identical over 8 bases. This CDR3 has 15 amino acids. V dropped 4 bases and J dropped 2; count of bases not matched to a gene: 4. Germline CDR1 and CDR2: SGHRS and YFSETQ. The CDR3 bases are TGCGCCAGCAGCCAGGGACAGGTCAACACCGGGGAGCTGTTTTTT. Residues: CASSQGQVNTGELFF.

The chain is built from TRBV7-9 and TRBJ2-7; TRBD2 agrees at 13 bases. V gave up 5 bases and J gave up 0 bases; unmatched junction bases: 7. The CDR3 has 17 amino acids. Germline CDR1 is SEHNR and CDR2 is FQNEAQ (reference sequence). The CDR3 reads CASSAGLAGAHSYEQYF. The CDR3, as DNA: TGTGCCAGCAGCGCCGGACTAGCGGGAGCCCACTCCTACGAGCAGTACTTC.

The CDR3 DNA reads TGTGCCAGCAGTCCACAACAGGGATACAATCAGCCCCAGCATTTT. Translating gives CASSPQQGYNQPQHF. The chain recombines TRBV27 with TRBJ1-5, with D perhaps TRBD1 (6 bases). This CDR3 spans 15 amino acids. Germline loops: CDR1 MNHEY, CDR2 SMNVEV (reference sequence). V lost 5 bases and J lost 3, with 14 bases in between.

The chain carries TRBV5-6 and TRBJ2-6; 7 bases match TRBD2. CDR3 length: 16 amino acids. CDR1 and CDR2 from the germline V gene are SGHDT and YYEEEE. The V gene end was trimmed by 4 bases and the J gene end by 0 bases; junction bases not matched to a gene: 4. In DNA, the CDR3 is TGTGCCAGCAGCCCGGGAGGCCCCTCTGGGGCCAACGTCCTGACTTTC. Residues: CASSPGGPSGANVLTF. Full variable domain (outside the CDR3, taken from reference TRBV5-6 and TRBJ2-6): DAGVTQSPTHLIKTRGQQVTLRCSPKSGHDTVSWYQQALGQGPQFIFQYYEEEERQRGNFPDRFSGHQFPNYSSELNVNALLLGDSALYLCASSPGGPSGANVLTFGAGSRLTVL.

This clonotype was picked up a small number of times. The V call is TRBV3-1, the J call TRBJ2-5, with D perhaps assigned TRBD1 or TRBD2 (5 bases each). Trimming removed 4 bases at V and 5 bases at J, with 11 bases between. Germline loops: CDR1 LGHDT, CDR2 YNNKEL (reference sequence). The CDR3 is 13 amino acids. CDR3 sequence reads: CASSRRGAETQYF. The DNA for the CDR3 is TGTGCCAGCAGCCGCAGAGGGGCCGAGACCCAGTACTTC.

CDR3 sequence: CSVEAYGRETYEQYF. DNA for the CDR3: TGCAGCGTTGAAGCATACGGACGGGAAACCTACGAGCAGTACTTC. The rearrangement links TRBV29-1 to TRBJ2-7, with D perhaps matching TRBD2 (5 bases). This CDR3 is 15 amino acids long. The germline V and J ends were trimmed by 1 base and 2 bases, with 15 bases remaining between them. Germline values: CDR1 SQVTM, CDR2 ANQGSEA.

This clonotype was observed many times. V gene TRBV5-1 combines with J gene TRBJ2-2, with a weak D call TRBD1 (6 bases). The CDR3 spans 15 residues. V lost 4 bases and J lost 6, with 16 bases in between. Germline lookup yields CDR1 SGHRS and CDR2 YFSETQ. CDR3 sequence: CASSVDGTRAGELFF. The CDR3 nucleotides read TGCGCCAGCAGCGTTGACGGGACACGGGCCGGGGAGCTGTTTTTT.

CDR3 sequence reads: CSASWTTKETQYF. In nucleotides, the CDR3 is TGCAGTGCTAGTTGGACCACTAAAGAGACCCAGTACTTC. The J gene is TRBJ2-5, the V gene TRBV20-1; D gene uncertain. From germline, CDR1 is DFQATT and CDR2 SNEGSKA (reference sequence). V shed 3 bases and J shed 3 bases, with 11 bases lying between them. This CDR3 comprises 13 residues.

The rearrangement joins TRBV5-6 to TRBJ2-1; the match to TRBD2 covers 7 bases. V trimming: 0 bases; J trimming: 6 bases; junction bases outside the gene matches: 9. This CDR3 region has 16 residues. Germline CDR1 reads SGHDT; CDR2 reads YYEEEE. The CDR3 region is CASSLDGGSSGNEQFF. CDR3 nucleotide sequence: TGTGCCAGCAGCTTGGATGGCGGGAGCTCCGGCAATGAGCAGTTCTTC. Combining the CDR3 with reference TRBV5-6 and TRBJ2-1 gives the whole variable domain DAGVTQSPTHLIKTRGQQVTLRCSPKSGHDTVSWYQQALGQGPQFIFQYYEEEERQRGNFPDRFSGHQFPNYSSELNVNALLLGDSALYLCASSLDGGSSGNEQFFGPGTRLTVL.

This clonotype turned up a few times. V is TRBV24-1 and J is TRBJ2-5, with TRBD2 matching 7 bases. V lost 5 bases, J lost 5 bases, and 4 bases stayed unmatched. Germline CDR1 is KGHDR and CDR2 is SFDVKD. The CDR3 has 13 amino acids. DNA of the CDR3: TGTGCCACCAGTGCGGCGGGAGTGGAGACCCAGTACTTC. Residues: CATSAAGVETQYF.

This clonotype occurred once. This chain links TRBV27 with TRBJ2-5; D may be TRBD1 (6 bases). The ends were cut back, 5 bases at V and 4 bases at J, with 14 bases in the middle. The CDR3 runs to 14 residues. The germline V gene has CDR1 MNHEY and CDR2 SMNVEV (reference sequence). CDR3 in DNA: TGTGCCAGCAGTGAAACAGGGTTCCGAGAGACCCAGTACTTC. This encodes CASSETGFRETQYF.

This chain joins TRBV5-1 and TRBJ2-3; the match to TRBD2 covers 10 bases. Germline V gene sequence: CDR1 SGHRS, CDR2 YFSETQ. The CDR3 has 16 residues. J lost 0 bases, V lost 4 bases, and 5 bases had no gene match. The CDR3 protein is CASSPGLAISTDTQYF. In DNA form, the CDR3 reads TGCGCCAGCAGCCCGGGACTAGCGATTAGCACAGATACGCAGTATTTT.

This chain links TRBV5-6 with TRBJ2-7; a weak D match, TRBD2 (5 bases). The CDR3 totals 15 residues. The germline V and J ends were trimmed by 0 bases and 4 bases, with 14 bases remaining between them. In germline, CDR1 is SGHDT, CDR2 YYEEEE. The chain's CDR3 is CASSLAGGQAYEQYF. In DNA form, the CDR3 reads TGTGCCAGCAGCTTGGCCGGCGGGCAGGCGTACGAGCAGTACTTC.

This clonotype was counted only a few times. V usage is TRBV7-9 and J usage is TRBJ1-4; 8 bases align to TRBD1. The length of the CDR3 is 15 residues. Trimming cost V 1 base and J 5 bases; bases outside gene matches: 3. Germline V gene sequence: CDR1 SEHNR, CDR2 FQNEAQ (reference sequence). Written as DNA, the CDR3 is TGTGCCAGCAGCTTAGATGGACAGGGAAATGAAAAACTGTTTTTT. It encodes CASSLDGQGNEKLFF.

This clonotype was seen more than once but under ten times. V usage is TRBV7-2 and J usage is TRBJ1-1; D uncertain. The CDR3 totals 13 residues. The germline CDR1 and CDR2 sequences are SGHTA and FQGNSA. The germline V and J ends were trimmed by 5 bases and 1 base, with 8 bases remaining between them. DNA for the CDR3: TGTGCCAGCAGCCTTCAAACGAACACTGAAGCTTTCTTT. This codes for CASSLQTNTEAFF.

The chain carries TRBV25-1 and TRBJ1-2, with a possible D match to TRBD1 (6 bases). Between the trimmed V and J ends, which lost 3 bases and 8 bases, there was a span of 19 bases. In germline, CDR1 is MGHDK, CDR2 SYGVNS. This CDR3 has 15 amino acids. CDR3 sequence reads: CASSDSFRGTGGYTF. DNA for the CDR3: TGTGCCAGCAGTGATTCCTTCAGGGGAACAGGCGGCTACACCTTC.

This clonotype appeared many times. This rearrangement joins TRBV29-1 to TRBJ1-3, with TRBD1 matching over 8 bases. The CDR3 runs 14 residues. The J segment lost 0 bases and the V segment lost 7 bases, leaving 5 bases of the junction unmatched. Germline loops: CDR1 SQVTM, CDR2 ANQGSEA. CDR3 DNA: TGCAGCGCAGGACAGGGTAACTCTGGAAACACCATATATTTT. It specifies CSAGQGNSGNTIYF.

This clonotype was seen more than once but under ten times. Here the CDR3 DNA reads TGCAGTGCTGGACCATTGGGGACACCAGAGACCCAGTACTTC. It specifies CSAGPLGTPETQYF. The rearrangement joins TRBV20-1 to TRBJ2-5; maybe TRBD1 (6 bases). Per germline, CDR1 DFQATT and CDR2 SNEGSKA (reference sequence). This CDR3 has 14 amino acids. Trimming took off 5 bases at V and 4 bases at J, with 17 bases between the two ends.

The chain couples TRBV3-1 to TRBJ2-1; maybe TRBD2 (6 bases). V was clipped by 4 bases and J by 3 bases, with 16 bases between them. The CDR3 is made up of 16 amino acids. Germline V gene data show CDR1 as LGHDT and CDR2 as YNNKEL (reference sequence). In nucleotides, the CDR3 is TGTGCCAGCAGCCGCGAGGACTACCAGAACTACAATGAGCAGTTCTTC. It yields the protein CASSREDYQNYNEQFF.

The CDR3 is CASSTTRGTRTTEAFF. CDR3 DNA: TGTGCCAGCAGTACGACACGCGGGACCCGGACCACTGAAGCTTTCTTT. V and J are TRBV2 and TRBJ1-1; a weak D match, TRBD1 (5 bases). CDR3 length: 16 residues. The germline gives CDR1 SNHLY, CDR2 FYNNEI. V gave up 5 bases and J gave up 4 bases, with 20 bases separating them.